The sequence of this TCR beta chain was determined in a study of shared clonotypes between healthy human individuals. As for the study in general: A couple of women and three men aged 18 to 49 made up the donors.

Regarding this clone: The antigen remains unidentified.

Authors' analysis steps: From ImmunoSEQ came sequences covering only the junction and carrying no quality scores, so filtering differed. Sequenced by immunoSEQ multiplex PCR; TCRdb stores in-frame clones only, minus some. Clone size and the V and J calls come from that table; the DNA yielded D and trimming. The sample includes roughly 550,000 clones, about 95% of them seen just once. Study-level results: Clonotype sharing levels among donors were expected to vary with sequencing depth.

It was CD45RO-negative cells, positively selected for CCR7, that made up naive CD8 cells, with terminally differentiated effector memory CD45RA+ cells excluded. The donor cohort consisted entirely of Caucasian adults residing in Nashville, Tennessee. The receptor was derived from a woman in her 30s in good health. Sequenced sample: naive CD8+ T cells sorted from blood.

DNA for the CDR3: TGTGCCAGCAGCTCTCCGGGAAAAACCTACGAGCAGTACTTC. Residues: CASSSPGKTYEQYF. The genes are TRBV11-2 and TRBJ2-7, with a tentative D call TRBD2 (5 bases). This CDR3 spans 14 amino acids. V was shortened by 4 bases and J by 2 bases, with 12 bases between the two germline ends. CDR1 is SGHAT and CDR2 is FQNNGV in the germline V gene. The whole variable domain, remainder taken from reference TRBV11-2 and TRBJ2-7, is EAGVAQSPRYKIIEKRQSVAFWCNPISGHATLYWYQQILGQGPKLLIQFQNNGVVDDSQLPKDRFSAERLKGVDSTLKIQPAKLEDSAVYLCASSSPGKTYEQYFGPGTRLTVT.